Each of the 21 T cell receptor beta chains below was sequenced from the same sample in a study of shared clonotypes between healthy human individuals. Only in-frame clones appear in the TCRdb table, and some are missing; sequencing was by immunoSEQ multiplex PCR. The sample holds more than 2 million clones, roughly 95% seen once. Sequences were obtained from naive CD4+ T cells sorted from blood. Specified subset: CD45RA+ positively selected. The origin of the receptors is a man between 18 and 35 years old in good health.

The chain has TRBV11-3 and TRBJ1-1, with 7 bases fitting TRBD1. V lost 4 bases to trimming and J lost 5 bases; unmatched junction nucleotides: 4. The germline V gene encodes CDR1 SGHNT and CDR2 YENEEA. The CDR3 consists of 13 residues. The CDR3 coding sequence is TGTGCCAGCAGCTCTACAGGGGAAACTGAAGCTTTCTTT. It is translated as CASSSTGETEAFF.

The chain joins TRBV29-1 to TRBJ1-1, with 7 bases fitting TRBD1. Per germline, CDR1 SQVTM and CDR2 ANQGSEA. The J segment lost 1 base and the V segment lost 4 bases, leaving 3 bases of the junction unmatched. This CDR3 has 13 residues. The CDR3 DNA follows: TGCAGCGTTGCCCGGACAGGGAACACTGAAGCTTTCTTT. Translation gives CSVARTGNTEAFF. The variable domain in full, completed from reference TRBV29-1 and TRBJ1-1, reads SAVISQKPSRDICQRGTSLTIQCQVDSQVTMMFWYRQQPGQSLTLIATANQGSEATYESGFVIDKFPISRPNLTFSTLTVSNMSPEDSSIYLCSVARTGNTEAFFGQGTRLTVV.

Notes on this clone: Additional DNA sequences in this sample encode the identical CDR3. The V and J genes are TRBV5-1 and TRBJ2-1; the D gene is possibly TRBD2 (5 bases). Trimming shortened V by 0 bases and J by 0 bases, and 7 bases separated the two germline ends. The germline V gene has CDR1 SGHRS and CDR2 YFSETQ. This CDR3 is 15 amino acids long. The CDR3 reads CASSLGGRSYNEQFF. The CDR3 bases are TGCGCCAGCAGCTTGGGCGGGCGCTCCTACAATGAGCAGTTCTTC.

The V call is TRBV5-4, the J call TRBJ1-6, with a tentative D call TRBD1 (6 bases). Trimming cost V 3 bases and J 5 bases, with 18 bases left between them. The CDR3 has 17 residues. CDR1 SGHNT and CDR2 YYREEE come from the germline V gene (reference sequence). The CDR3 DNA is TGTGCCAGCAGCTGGGGGGCTTGGAGCCAGAATAATTCACCCCTCCACTTT. This sequence encodes CASSWGAWSQNNSPLHF.

The V call is TRBV18, the J call TRBJ1-6, with a weak D call TRBD1 (6 bases). Germline values: CDR1 KGHSH, CDR2 LQKENI. The CDR3 consists of 15 residues. Deletions cut 3 bases from V and 6 bases from J, with 12 bases between. CDR3: CASSPTDSGNSPLHF. CDR3 nucleotide sequence: TGTGCCAGCTCACCCACGGACAGTGGTAATTCACCCCTCCACTTT.

This chain links TRBV27 with TRBJ1-1; D is unresolved. The CDR3 consists of 13 residues. Germline V gives CDR1 MNHEY, CDR2 SMNVEV (reference sequence). V was pared by 6 bases and J by 0 bases, with 8 bases between. CDR3 bases: TGTGCCAGCAGCTACACTCTGAACACTGAAGCTTTCTTT. It translates to CASSYTLNTEAFF.

This chain links TRBV6-1 with TRBJ2-2; D is uncertain. The CDR3 totals 15 residues. V was shortened by 0 bases and J by 6 bases, with 11 bases between the two germline ends. CDR1 MNHNS and CDR2 SASEGT come from the germline V gene. This CDR3 reads CASSEANVGSGELFF. CDR3 coding DNA: TGTGCCAGCAGTGAAGCCAATGTCGGTTCCGGGGAGCTGTTTTTT.

The V call is TRBV11-2, the J call TRBJ1-1; D is perhaps TRBD1 (6 bases). There are 14 residues in the CDR3. Germline V gene data show CDR1 as SGHAT and CDR2 as FQNNGV. V lost 8 bases and J lost 0, with 13 bases in between. CDR3 nucleotide sequence: TGTGCCAGCGGACCTGGGGGCATGAACACTGAAGCTTTCTTT. It is translated as CASGPGGMNTEAFF. The variable domain in full, completed from reference TRBV11-2 and TRBJ1-1, reads EAGVAQSPRYKIIEKRQSVAFWCNPISGHATLYWYQQILGQGPKLLIQFQNNGVVDDSQLPKDRFSAERLKGVDSTLKIQPAKLEDSAVYLCASGPGGMNTEAFFGQGTRLTVV.

This chain links TRBV5-4 with TRBJ1-2; D gene unclear. Trimming took off 1 base at V and 0 bases at J, with 4 bases between the two ends. The CDR3 extends over 13 amino acids. Germline loops: CDR1 SGHNT, CDR2 YYREEE (reference sequence). CDR3 coding DNA: TGTGCCAGCAGCTTGCCCTCTAACTATGGCTACACCTTC. It encodes CASSLPSNYGYTF.

The chain links TRBV28 to TRBJ1-4; D may be TRBD1 (5 bases). The V gene lost 5 bases and the J gene lost 4 bases, with 23 bases spanning the gap. Germline CDR1 reads MDHEN; CDR2 reads SYDVKM. The CDR3 is 18 amino acids. In nucleotides, the CDR3 is TGTGCCAGCAGTCCGACCGGGACGGTGAAGTTTAGTAATGAAAAACTGTTTTTT. It is translated as CASSPTGTVKFSNEKLFF.

This clone was counted once. The chain links TRBV4-1 to TRBJ2-1, with 7 bases identical to TRBD2. After removal of 5 bases from V and 8 bases from J, the junction contained 9 bases not matched to a gene. The CDR3 loop spans 14 amino acids. Germline assignment: CDR1 MGHRA and CDR2 YSYEKL. CDR3: CASSSPGRRDEQFF. For the CDR3, the DNA is TGCGCCAGCAGCTCCCCCGGGAGGAGGGATGAGCAGTTCTTC.

The chain carries TRBV30 and TRBJ1-6, with D hard to call. V lost 2 bases and J lost 14, with 16 bases in between. CDR1 and CDR2 (germline): GTSNPN, SVGIG (reference sequence). The CDR3 extends over 13 amino acids. In nucleotides, the CDR3 is TGTGCCTGGAGTTCGGACCCGCCGGAATCCCTCCACTTT. Residues: CAWSSDPPESLHF.

This chain connects TRBV9 to TRBJ1-4, with D unresolved. The CDR3 has 16 residues. Per the germline V gene, CDR1 is SGDLS and CDR2 is YYNGEE. Trimming shortened V by 0 bases and J by 2 bases, and 11 bases separated the two germline ends. The CDR3 sequence: CASSVDGQVTNEKLFF. CDR3 coding DNA: TGTGCCAGCAGCGTAGACGGGCAGGTTACTAATGAAAAACTGTTTTTT. Together with reference TRBV9 and TRBJ1-4, the CDR3 gives the full variable domain: DSGVTQTPKHLITATGQRVTLRCSPRSGDLSVYWYQQSLDQGLQFLIQYYNGEERAKGNILERFSAQQFPDLHSELNLSSLELGDSALYFCASSVDGQVTNEKLFFGSGTQLSVL.

The V and J genes are TRBV2 and TRBJ2-5; D perhaps matches TRBD1 (5 bases). The germline CDR1 and CDR2 sequences are SNHLY and FYNNEI. V dropped 4 bases and J dropped 4 bases, with 10 bases sitting between them. There are 13 residues in the CDR3. The CDR3 DNA reads TGTGCCAGCAGTGTGGGCAGGGCAGAGACCCAGTACTTC. It encodes CASSVGRAETQYF.

This sequence joins TRBV11-1 and TRBJ2-4; TRBD2 is a possible D gene (5 bases). The V end was cut by 5 bases, the J end by 0 bases, with 14 bases between. CDR3 length equals 16 residues. The germline V gene has CDR1 SGHAT and CDR2 FQDESV (reference sequence). CDR3 DNA: TGTGCCAGCAGCGTGGGAGCTGGGATAGCCAAAAACATTCAGTACTTC. Amino acid sequence: CASSVGAGIAKNIQYF. The full variable domain, with the rest looked up from reference TRBV11-1 and TRBJ2-4, is EAEVAQSPRYKITEKSQAVAFWCDPISGHATLYWYRQILGQGPELLVQFQDESVVDDSQLPKDRFSAERLKGVDSTLKIQPAELGDSAMYLCASSVGAGIAKNIQYFGAGTRLSVL.

The chain uses TRBV6-5 and TRBJ2-7; no clear D gene. Germline V gives CDR1 MNHEY, CDR2 SVGAGI. Deletions cut 5 bases from V and 5 bases from J, with 16 bases between. This CDR3 has 14 residues. DNA for the CDR3: TGTGCCAGCAGTCCCCGACGCTTGCGCAACGAGCAGTACTTC. This encodes CASSPRRLRNEQYF.

The CDR3 sequence is CASSEYETDITDTQYF. The DNA of the CDR3 is TGTGCCAGCAGTGAATACGAGACAGATATCACAGATACGCAGTATTTT. The chain joins TRBV25-1 to TRBJ2-3, with D possibly matching TRBD1 (5 bases). CDR1 and CDR2 from the germline V gene are MGHDK and SYGVNS. CDR3 size: 16 residues. The germline V and J ends were trimmed by 0 bases and 2 bases, with 12 bases remaining between them.

The count of this clone is one. The rearrangement joins TRBV11-2 to TRBJ2-7; 12 bases map to TRBD2. The CDR3 totals 15 residues. Germline assignment: CDR1 SGHAT and CDR2 FQNNGV. With 5 bases clipped from V and 3 bases from J, the junction kept 5 bases outside the gene matches. The CDR3 sequence is CASSLWTSGNYEQYF. The CDR3, as DNA: TGTGCCAGCAGCCTATGGACTAGCGGGAACTACGAGCAGTACTTC.

This sequence joins TRBV5-1 and TRBJ2-7; D is perhaps TRBD2 (5 bases). Germline V CDR1 and CDR2: SGHRS, YFSETQ. The V end was cut by 4 bases, the J end by 5 bases, with 22 bases between. There are 16 residues in the CDR3. In DNA form, the CDR3 reads TGCGCCAGCAGCGTGAAGAGTGGGAGCGCCGGTAACGAGCAGTACTTC. Translating it yields CASSVKSGSAGNEQYF.

The CDR3, as DNA: TGTGCCAGCAGTTCCGCCTGGACGAACTATGGCTACACCTTC. Protein sequence: CASSSAWTNYGYTF. V and J are TRBV6-1 and TRBJ1-2; D remains unclear. Germline CDR1 and CDR2: MNHNS and SASEGT. The ends were cut back, 5 bases at V and 2 bases at J, with 12 bases in the middle. This CDR3 spans 14 amino acids.

The V and J genes are TRBV5-1 and TRBJ2-7; maybe TRBD2 (6 bases). The ends were cut back, 5 bases at V and 6 bases at J, with 12 bases in the middle. This CDR3 is 12 amino acids long. Germline CDR1 and CDR2: SGHRS and YFSETQ. CDR3 residues: CASSKEGTEQYF. Written as DNA, the CDR3 is TGCGCCAGCAGTAAGGAGGGCACCGAGCAGTACTTC.